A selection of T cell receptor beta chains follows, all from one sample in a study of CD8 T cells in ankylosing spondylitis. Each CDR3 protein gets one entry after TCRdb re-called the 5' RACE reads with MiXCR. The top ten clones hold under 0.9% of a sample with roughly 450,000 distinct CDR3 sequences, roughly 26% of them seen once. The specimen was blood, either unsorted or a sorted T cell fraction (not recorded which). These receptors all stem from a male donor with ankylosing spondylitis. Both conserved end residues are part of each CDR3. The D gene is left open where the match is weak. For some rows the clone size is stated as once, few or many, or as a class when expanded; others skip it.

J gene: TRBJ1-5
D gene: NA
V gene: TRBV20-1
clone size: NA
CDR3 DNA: TGCAGTGCGGTCCGGGCCGGCGGCAATCAGCCCCAGCATTTT
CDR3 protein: CSAVRAGGNQPQHF

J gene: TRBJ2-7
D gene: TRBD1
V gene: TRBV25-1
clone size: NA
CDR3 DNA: TGTGCCAGCAGTGTCCCACAGGGGTGGCCCTACGAGCAGTACTTC
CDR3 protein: CASSVPQGWPYEQYF

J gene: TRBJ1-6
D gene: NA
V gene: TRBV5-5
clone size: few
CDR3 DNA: TGTGCCAGCAGCGTACGATATAGGGATGATTCACCCCTCCACTTT
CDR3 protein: CASSVRYRDDSPLHF

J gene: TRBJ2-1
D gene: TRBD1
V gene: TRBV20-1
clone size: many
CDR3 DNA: TGCAGTGCTGACGGGACAGCTTACAATGAGCAGTTCTTC
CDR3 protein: CSADGTAYNEQFF

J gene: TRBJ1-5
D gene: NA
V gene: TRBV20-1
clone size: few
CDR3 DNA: TGCAGTGCTAAAATTCTGGCAAATAGCAATCAGCCCCAGCATTTT
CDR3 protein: CSAKILANSNQPQHF

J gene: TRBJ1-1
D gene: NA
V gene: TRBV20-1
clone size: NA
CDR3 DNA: TGCAGTGCTAGAGATCCGGGAATCAACACTGAAGCTTTCTTT
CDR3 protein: CSARDPGINTEAFF

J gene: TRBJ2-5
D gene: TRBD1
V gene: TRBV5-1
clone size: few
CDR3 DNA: TGCGCCAGCAGCTTGGGTCTGACAGGGGGGATAGAGACCCAGTACTTC
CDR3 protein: CASSLGLTGGIETQYF

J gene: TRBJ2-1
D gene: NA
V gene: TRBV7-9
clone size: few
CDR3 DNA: TGTGCCACCCCAGGGGGGACATCCTACAATGAGCAGTTCTTC
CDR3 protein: CATPGGTSYNEQFF

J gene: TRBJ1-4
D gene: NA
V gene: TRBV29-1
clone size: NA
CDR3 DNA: TGCAGCGCCCGGGACCCTAATGAAAAACTGTTTTTT
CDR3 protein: CSARDPNEKLFF

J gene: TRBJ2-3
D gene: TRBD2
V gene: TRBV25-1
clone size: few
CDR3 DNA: TGTGCCAGCAGTTTAGGGACTAGTGTTCTCACAGATACGCAGTATTTT
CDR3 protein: CASSLGTSVLTDTQYF

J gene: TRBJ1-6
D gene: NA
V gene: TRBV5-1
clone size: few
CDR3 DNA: TGCGCCAGCAGCTCTCAAGACAATTCACCCCTCCACTTT
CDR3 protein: CASSSQDNSPLHF

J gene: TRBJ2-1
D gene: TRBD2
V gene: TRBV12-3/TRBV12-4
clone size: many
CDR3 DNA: TGTGCCAGCAGTCCCGGGACTAGCGTATACAATGAGCAGTTCTTC
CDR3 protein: CASSPGTSVYNEQFF

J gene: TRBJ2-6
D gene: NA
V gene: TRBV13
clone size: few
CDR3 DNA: TGTGCCAGCACCTGGGTTGGGGCCAACGTCCTGACTTTC
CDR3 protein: CASTWVGANVLTF

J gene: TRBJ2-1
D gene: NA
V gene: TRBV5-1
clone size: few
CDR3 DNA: TGCGCCAGCGGGCGGGATTCCTACAATGAGCAGTTCTTC
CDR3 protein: CASGRDSYNEQFF

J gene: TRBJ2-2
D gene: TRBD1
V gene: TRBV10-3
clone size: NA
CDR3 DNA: TGTGCCATCAGTGAGTGGACAGGGGTCCTAAACACCGGGGAGCTGTTTTTT
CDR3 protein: CAISEWTGVLNTGELFF

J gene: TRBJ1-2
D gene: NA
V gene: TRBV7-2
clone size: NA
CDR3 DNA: TGTGCCAGCAGCTTAGAGGGACACCCCTATGGCTACACCTTC
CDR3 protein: CASSLEGHPYGYTF

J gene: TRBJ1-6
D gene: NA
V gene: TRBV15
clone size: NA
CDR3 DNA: TGTGCCACCAGCTTCCGACAGGATTCACCCCTCCACTTT
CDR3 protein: CATSFRQDSPLHF

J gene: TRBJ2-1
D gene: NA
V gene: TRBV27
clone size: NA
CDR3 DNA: TGTGCCAGCATCCGACCAAAGGGGGGACGTGAGCAGTTCTTC
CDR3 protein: CASIRPKGGREQFF

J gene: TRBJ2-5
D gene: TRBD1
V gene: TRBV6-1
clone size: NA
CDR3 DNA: TGTGCCAGCAGGATGGGGACAGGGGACGGACTAAAAGAGACCCAGTACTTC
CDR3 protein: CASRMGTGDGLKETQYF

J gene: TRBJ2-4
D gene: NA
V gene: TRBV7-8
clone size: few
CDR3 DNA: TGTGCCAGCAGCTTAGCCAGAGGAGGGGCCAAAAACATTCAGTACTTC
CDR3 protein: CASSLARGGAKNIQYF

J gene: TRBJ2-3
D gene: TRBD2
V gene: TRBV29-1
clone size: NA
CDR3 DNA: TGCAGCGGGGGCGGGAGCTACGCAGATACGCAGTATTTT
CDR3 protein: CSGGGSYADTQYF

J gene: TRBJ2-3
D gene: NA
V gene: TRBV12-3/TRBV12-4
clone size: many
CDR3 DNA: TGTGCCAGCAGTTTAGGCCCCAGGGTTGGCACAGATACGCAGTATTTT
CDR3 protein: CASSLGPRVGTDTQYF

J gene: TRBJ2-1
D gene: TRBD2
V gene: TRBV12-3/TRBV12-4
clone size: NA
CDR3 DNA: TGTGCCAGCAGTTTAAAGGCTAGCGGCTACAATGAGCAGTTCTTC
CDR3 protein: CASSLKASGYNEQFF

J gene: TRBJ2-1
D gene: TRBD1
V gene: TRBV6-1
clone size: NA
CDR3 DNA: TGTGCCAGCAGTGCGCACACCGGGACAGGGGGCAATGAGCAGTTCTTC
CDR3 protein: CASSAHTGTGGNEQFF

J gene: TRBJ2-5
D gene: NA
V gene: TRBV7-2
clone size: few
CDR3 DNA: TGTGCCAGCAGCTTAACACAGATTGTCGAGACCCAGTACTTC
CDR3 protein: CASSLTQIVETQYF

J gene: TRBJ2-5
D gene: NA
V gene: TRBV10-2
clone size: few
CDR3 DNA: TGCGCCAGCAGTGTCCGGAACCAAGAGACCCAGTACTTC
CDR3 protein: CASSVRNQETQYF

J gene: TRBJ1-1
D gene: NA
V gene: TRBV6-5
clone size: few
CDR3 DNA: TGTGCCAGCAGTTACAGGTCCTCGAACACTGAAGCTTTCTTT
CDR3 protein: CASSYRSSNTEAFF

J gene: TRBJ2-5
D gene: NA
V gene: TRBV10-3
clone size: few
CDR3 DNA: TGTGCCATCAGTGGGGCAGGAGGAGAGACCCAGTACTTC
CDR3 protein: CAISGAGGETQYF

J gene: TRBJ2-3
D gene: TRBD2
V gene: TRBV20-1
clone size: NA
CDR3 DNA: TGCAGTGCCAGGACTAGCGCTCAAGATACGCAGTATTTT
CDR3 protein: CSARTSAQDTQYF

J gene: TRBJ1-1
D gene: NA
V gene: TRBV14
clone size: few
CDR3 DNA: TGTGCCAGCAGCCTGGACTTGGGGCAGATGAACACTGAAGCTTTCTTT
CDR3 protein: CASSLDLGQMNTEAFF

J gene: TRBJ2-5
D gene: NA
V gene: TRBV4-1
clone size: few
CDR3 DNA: TGCGCCAGCAGCCAAGATCCCGGGGCAGAGACCCAGTACTTC
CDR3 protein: CASSQDPGAETQYF

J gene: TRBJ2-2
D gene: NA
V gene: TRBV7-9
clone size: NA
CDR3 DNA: TGTGCCAGCAGTCGAACAGGGCGGTACACCGGGGAGCTGTTTTTT
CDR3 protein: CASSRTGRYTGELFF

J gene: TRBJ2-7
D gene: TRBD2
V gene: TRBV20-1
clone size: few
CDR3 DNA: TGCAGTGCTAGATTCTTAGCGGGAGGGTTCTCCTACGAGCAGTACTTC
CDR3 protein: CSARFLAGGFSYEQYF

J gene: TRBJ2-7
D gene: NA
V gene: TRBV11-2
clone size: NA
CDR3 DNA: TGTGCCAGCAGCAATAGCTCCTACGAGCAGTACTTC
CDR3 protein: CASSNSSYEQYF

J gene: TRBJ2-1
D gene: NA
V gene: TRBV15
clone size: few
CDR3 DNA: TGTGCCACCAGCAGAGACTTGACTAGAATTTCCTACAATGAGCAGTTCTTC
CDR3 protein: CATSRDLTRISYNEQFF

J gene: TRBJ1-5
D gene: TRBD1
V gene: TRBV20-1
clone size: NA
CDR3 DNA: TGCAGTGCTAGAGATCCCCAGGGGGCCCATCAGCCCCAGCATTTT
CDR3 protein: CSARDPQGAHQPQHF

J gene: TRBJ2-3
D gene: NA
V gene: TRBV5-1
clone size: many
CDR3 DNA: TGCGCCAGCAGCCCTGACCCCATTTTGTCAGATACGCAGTATTTT
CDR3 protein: CASSPDPILSDTQYF